A selection of T cell receptor beta chains follows, all from one sample in a study of control samples from healthy donors and cancer patients. The data were produced by immunoSEQ multiplex PCR, yet TCRdb's version contains in-frame clones alone and is incomplete. Among 60,000 to 95,000 clones listed, approximately 80% were seen once. The sequenced sample consisted of blood. These receptors were obtained from a man between 50 and 59 years old in good health. Each CDR3 is given with its conserved first and last residue. A D gene is named only where the DNA matches it firmly. Clone sizes are given selectively: once, few, many, or a class where the clone is expanded.

v_gene	d_gene	j_gene	abundance	CDR3aa	CDR3nt
TRBV30	TRBD1	TRBJ1-2	NA	CAWEGNDREVGYGYTF	TGTGCCTGGGAAGGAAACGACAGGGAAGTAGGCTATGGCTACACCTTC
TRBV10-3	TRBD2	TRBJ2-1	NA	CAISWAGVNNEQFF	TGTGCCATCAGTTGGGCGGGAGTCAACAATGAGCAGTTCTTC
TRBV18	NA	TRBJ1-1	NA	CASLGQPEGTEAFF	TGTGCCAGCTTAGGACAGCCCGAAGGCACTGAAGCTTTCTTT
TRBV21-1	NA	TRBJ1-1	few	CASSKVPVPRTEAFF	TGTGCCAGCAGCAAAGTTCCGGTCCCGAGGACTGAAGCTTTCTTT
TRBV5-4	NA	TRBJ2-3	few	CASSLQGKSTDTQYF	TGTGCCAGCAGCCTACAGGGAAAGAGCACAGATACGCAGTATTTT
TRBV4-3	TRBD1	TRBJ2-7	NA	CASSQDRGTGDEQYF	TGCGCCAGCAGCCAAGATCGGGGGACAGGGGACGAGCAGTACTTC
TRBV3-1/TRBV3-2	NA	TRBJ1-5	NA	CASSQWGNNQPQHF	TGTGCCAGCAGCCAGTGGGGGAACAATCAGCCCCAGCATTTT
TRBV7-2	NA	TRBJ2-1	NA	CASSRTFRDDEQFF	TGTGCCAGCAGCCGTACTTTCAGGGACGATGAGCAGTTCTTC
TRBV11-2	NA	TRBJ1-1	once	CASSLEGGQGAEAFF	TGTGCCAGCAGCTTAGAGGGCGGGCAGGGCGCTGAAGCTTTCTTT
TRBV4-1	NA	TRBJ2-5	NA	CASSQGLAPEETQYF	TGCGCCAGCAGCCAAGGTCTAGCGCCTGAAGAGACCCAGTACTTC
TRBV5-6	TRBD2	TRBJ2-1	few	CASSLDAGALSYNEQFF	TGTGCCAGCAGCTTGGACGCGGGAGCCCTCTCCTACAATGAGCAGTTCTTC
TRBV4-3	NA	TRBJ2-1	NA	CASSQDRPGSYNEQFF	TGCGCCAGCAGCCAAGATCGGCCAGGATCCTACAATGAGCAGTTCTTC
TRBV7-2	TRBD2	TRBJ2-7	NA	CASSPSGLAIEQYF	TGTGCCAGCAGCCCCTCGGGACTAGCTATCGAGCAGTACTTC
TRBV11-3	NA	TRBJ2-7	NA	CASSFGVFYEQYF	TGTGCCAGCAGCTTTGGGGTCTTCTACGAGCAGTACTTC
TRBV15	NA	TRBJ2-2	NA	CATSRDPPRNTGELFF	TGTGCCACCAGCAGAGATCCGCCCCGGAACACCGGGGAGCTGTTTTTT
TRBV11-3	NA	TRBJ1-1	NA	CASSLDGDHGTEAFF	TGTGCCAGCAGCTTAGATGGGGATCATGGCACTGAAGCTTTCTTT
TRBV3-1/TRBV3-2	NA	TRBJ1-4	NA	CASSQESSRREKLFF	TGTGCCAGCAGCCAAGAGTCCTCTCGACGGGAAAAACTGTTTTTT
TRBV12-5	TRBD2	TRBJ2-5	few	CASGLVQGLARQETQYF	TGTGCTAGTGGTTTGGTACAGGGACTAGCGAGACAAGAGACCCAGTACTTC
TRBV9	TRBD2	TRBJ2-3	few	CASSARTDRTSGIGTQYF	TGTGCCAGCAGCGCTAGGACGGACCGGACTAGCGGGATAGGTACGCAGTATTTT
TRBV25-1	NA	TRBJ1-2	NA	CASSEIQQNYGYTF	TGTGCCAGCAGTGAGATACAGCAGAACTATGGCTACACCTTC
TRBV5-6	NA	TRBJ2-7	NA	CASRRNRAHEQYF	TGTGCCAGCAGGAGAAACAGGGCCCACGAGCAGTACTTC
TRBV6-5	NA	TRBJ1-4	NA	CAATGIPAAEKLFF	TGTGCCGCCACCGGAATTCCTGCGGCTGAAAAACTGTTTTTT
TRBV24-1	NA	TRBJ2-1	NA	CATSDPSQSSYNEQFF	TGTGCCACCAGTGATCCTTCCCAAAGCTCCTACAATGAGCAGTTCTTC
TRBV7-8	NA	TRBJ2-1	NA	CASLHGMSVDYNEQFF	TGTGCCAGCCTCCATGGGATGAGTGTTGACTACAATGAGCAGTTCTTC
TRBV24-1	NA	TRBJ1-6	NA	CATSENRVLPVKINSPLHF	TGTGCCACCAGTGAAAACAGGGTTCTCCCGGTAAAGATTAATTCACCCCTCCACTTT
TRBV10-3	NA	TRBJ2-7	NA	CAIKDRSYEQYF	TGTGCCATCAAAGACAGATCCTACGAGCAGTACTTC
TRBV6-5	NA	TRBJ2-3	NA	CASSYSWAVYTDTQYF	TGTGCCAGCAGTTACTCTTGGGCGGTCTACACAGATACGCAGTATTTT
TRBV29-1	NA	TRBJ1-5	NA	CSAVFGIGQPQHF	TGCAGCGCCGTTTTCGGGATCGGTCAGCCCCAGCATTTT
TRBV3-1/TRBV3-2	NA	TRBJ2-7	NA	CASSQEGAMGEQYF	TGTGCCAGCAGCCAGGAGGGAGCCATGGGCGAGCAGTACTTC
TRBV12-2	NA	TRBJ1-4	NA	CASRLGAGAIEKLFF	TGTGCAAGTCGCTTAGGGGCAGGGGCGATTGAAAAACTGTTTTTT
TRBV10-3	NA	TRBJ1-3	once	CAISESGLRGYSGNTIYF	TGTGCCATCAGTGAGTCGGGTCTCAGGGGCTACTCTGGAAACACCATATATTTT
TRBV10-3	TRBD1	TRBJ1-2	NA	CAISEGQGALYGYTF	TGTGCCATCAGTGAAGGGCAGGGGGCTCTTTATGGCTACACCTTC
TRBV6-2/TRBV6-3	NA	TRBJ1-2	NA	CASSYEGTNYGYTF	TGTGCCAGCAGTTACGAGGGCACGAACTATGGCTACACCTTC
TRBV18	NA	TRBJ1-3	NA	CASSPVGFTGPGGGNTIYF	TGTGCCAGCTCACCAGTGGGATTTACGGGTCCCGGAGGTGGAAACACCATATATTTT
TRBV5-1	TRBD2	TRBJ2-1	NA	CASNPGRFSGLNEQFF	TGCGCCAGCAACCCGGGAAGGTTTAGCGGGCTAAATGAGCAGTTCTTC
TRBV9	NA	TRBJ1-5	NA	CASSVVLGGRRRVYSNQPQHF	TGTGCCAGCAGCGTAGTATTGGGAGGCCGACGAAGAGTATATAGCAATCAGCCCCAGCATTTT
TRBV7-2	NA	TRBJ2-1	NA	CASSRQLGITFF	TGTGCCAGCAGCCGACAACTAGGAATCACGTTCTTC
TRBV12-5	NA	TRBJ1-4	NA	CASGLVTQREKLFF	TGTGCTAGTGGTTTGGTTACGCAGCGGGAAAAACTGTTTTTT